Presented here are 6 T cell receptor beta chains from one specimen sequenced in a study of CD8 T cells in Susac syndrome. RNA was extracted with the RNeasy kit, and a quantity of roughly 0.5 to 1 ug was reverse transcribed using random hexamers. TCRdb independently ran MiXCR on the immunoSEQ multiplex PCR reads; one entry per CDR3 protein. The sample has 200,000 to 250,000 distinct CDR3 sequences; about 90% are singletons. Sample: CD8+ T cells from PBMCs. These receptors originate from a human donor with multiple sclerosis.

V and J are TRBV19 and TRBJ1-2, with D tentatively TRBD1 (5 bases). V lost 3 bases and J 2 bases, leaving 13 bases between the germline ends. CDR1 and CDR2 from the germline V gene are LNHDA and SQIVND (reference sequence). CDR3 size: 15 residues. For the CDR3, the DNA is TGTGCCAGTAGTATTATGGTGGGGGGGAACTATGGCTACACCTTC. Its protein product is CASSIMVGGNYGYTF.

The chain carries TRBV7-9 and TRBJ2-3; tentative D call: TRBD2 (5 bases). The length of the CDR3 is 16 residues. Germline values: CDR1 SEHNR, CDR2 FQNEAQ (reference sequence). With 2 bases removed from V and 4 bases from J, the gap between germline ends came to 16 bases. As DNA, the CDR3 is TGTGCCAGCAGCTTAAGTGAGGGCGGCGTCTCAGATACGCAGTATTTT. It translates to CASSLSEGGVSDTQYF.

V gene TRBV6-1 combines with J gene TRBJ1-6; D possibly corresponds to TRBD1 (5 bases). Trimming shortened V by 5 bases and J by 12 bases, and 20 bases separated the two germline ends. Germline V gives CDR1 MNHNS, CDR2 SASEGT. The CDR3 covers 15 residues. CDR3 DNA: TGTGCCAGCAGTCCGACCTCCGGGACCTCTAGACCCCTCCACTTT. This encodes CASSPTSGTSRPLHF.

The chain carries TRBV29-1 and TRBJ2-7; the D gene is possibly TRBD1 (5 bases). V was shortened by 6 bases and J by 0 bases, with 15 bases between the two germline ends. Germline V CDR1 and CDR2: SQVTM, ANQGSEA. The CDR3 runs 14 residues. In nucleotides, the CDR3 is TGCAGCGTAGAGACAGAATCCAACTCCTACGAGCAGTACTTC. Its translation is CSVETESNSYEQYF.

The chain couples TRBV27 to TRBJ1-1; 7 bases align to TRBD1. The CDR3 is made up of 14 amino acids. The V gene's germline CDR1 is MNHEY and CDR2 SMNVEV (reference sequence). V gave up 6 bases and J gave up 5 bases; unmatched junction bases: 9. The CDR3 protein is CASSFSAGGTEAFF. Written as DNA, the CDR3 is TGTGCCAGCAGCTTTTCTGCAGGGGGTACTGAAGCTTTCTTT.

The chain employs TRBV11-2 and TRBJ1-2; D not resolved. The ends were cut back, 0 bases at V and 6 bases at J, with 8 bases in the middle. CDR3 length: 13 amino acids. Germline V gene data show CDR1 as SGHAT and CDR2 as FQNNGV. The DNA for the CDR3 is TGTGCCAGCAGCTTAGAAGTAATCAATGGCTACACCTTC. This gives the protein CASSLEVINGYTF.